This record looks at one T cell receptor beta chain sequence and its context. The antigen is unknown. CD8+CD57+ cell expansion, shown by flow cytometry, had occurred in the patients selected for sequencing. None of the patients had been given any therapy when their blood was sampled. This entry comes from a study of CD8+CD57+ T cells in acquired aplastic anemia. Whole-study context: On average, sorted CD4+ and CD8+ cells gave around 3 ug of DNA. Findings and caveats of the study: Shared by patients and controls, just under 30 CD8+ CDR3s were abundant in patients.

Germline V gives CDR1 DFQATT, CDR2 SNEGSKA (reference sequence). J gave up 7 bases and V 4 bases, and 5 bases lay outside the gene matches. The length of the CDR3 is 13 residues. Profiling of TCR beta VDJ combinations and CDR3 sequences used genomic DNA as template. A single record per CDR3 protein comes from TCRdb applying MiXCR to the reads. The profile shows a few hundred thousand distinct CDR3 sequences, under 55% of them singletons. The sequenced sample consisted of sorted CD4+, CD8+, or CD8+CD57+ T cells (not recorded which) from PBMCs. The J gene is TRBJ2-7, the V gene TRBV20-1; 12 bases fit TRBD2. The sequence came from a human donor with aplastic anemia. The CDR3 sequence: CSAIGTSGREQYF. The CDR3 DNA reads TGCAGTGCTATCGGGACTAGCGGGCGTGAGCAGTACTTC.